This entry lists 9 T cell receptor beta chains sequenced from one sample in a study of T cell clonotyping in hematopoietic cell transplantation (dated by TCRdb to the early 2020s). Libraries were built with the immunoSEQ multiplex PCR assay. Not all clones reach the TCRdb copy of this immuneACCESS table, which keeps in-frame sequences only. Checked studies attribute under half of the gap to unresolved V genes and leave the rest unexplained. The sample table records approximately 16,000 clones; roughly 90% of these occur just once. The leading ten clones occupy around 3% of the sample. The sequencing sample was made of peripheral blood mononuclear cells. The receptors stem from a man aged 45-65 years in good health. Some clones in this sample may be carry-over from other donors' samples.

This CDR3 is CASSVDWRSYEQYF. DNA of the CDR3: TGTGCCAGCAGCGTGGATTGGAGGAGTTACGAGCAGTACTTC. This sequence joins TRBV9 and TRBJ2-7; D is perhaps TRBD2 (5 bases). Trimming removed 2 bases from V and 4 bases from J, with 13 bases in between. The CDR3 covers 14 residues. Germline CDR1 SGDLS, CDR2 YYNGEE.

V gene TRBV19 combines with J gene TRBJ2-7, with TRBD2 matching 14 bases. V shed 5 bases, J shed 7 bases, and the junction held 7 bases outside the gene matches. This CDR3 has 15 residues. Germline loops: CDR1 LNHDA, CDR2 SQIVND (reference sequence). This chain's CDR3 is CASSSTSGGAGEQYF. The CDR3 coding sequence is TGTGCCAGTAGTTCGACTAGCGGGGGGGCCGGAGAGCAGTACTTC.

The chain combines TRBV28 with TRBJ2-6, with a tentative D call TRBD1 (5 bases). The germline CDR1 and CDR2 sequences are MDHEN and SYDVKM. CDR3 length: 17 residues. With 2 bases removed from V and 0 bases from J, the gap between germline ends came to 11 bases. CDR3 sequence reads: CASSLVGAGSGANVLTF. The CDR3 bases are TGTGCCAGCAGTTTAGTAGGGGCCGGCTCTGGGGCCAACGTCCTGACTTTC.

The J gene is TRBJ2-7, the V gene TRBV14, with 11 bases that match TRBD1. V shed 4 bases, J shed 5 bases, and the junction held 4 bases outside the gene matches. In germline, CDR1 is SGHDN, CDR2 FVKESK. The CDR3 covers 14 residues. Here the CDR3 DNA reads TGTGCCAGCAGCCCACGGACAGGGGGCCACGAGCAGTACTTC. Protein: CASSPRTGGHEQYF.

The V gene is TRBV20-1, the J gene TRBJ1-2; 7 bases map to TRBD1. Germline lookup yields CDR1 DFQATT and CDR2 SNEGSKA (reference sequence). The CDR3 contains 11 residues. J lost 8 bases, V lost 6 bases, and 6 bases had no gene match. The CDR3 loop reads CSAPRQGGYTF. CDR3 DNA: TGCAGTGCCCCTCGACAGGGAGGCTACACCTTC.

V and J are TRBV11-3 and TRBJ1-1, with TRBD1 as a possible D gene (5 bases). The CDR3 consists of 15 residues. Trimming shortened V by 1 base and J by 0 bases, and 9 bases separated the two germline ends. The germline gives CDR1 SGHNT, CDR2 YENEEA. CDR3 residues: CASSLGQGMNTEAFF. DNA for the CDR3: TGTGCCAGCAGCTTAGGGCAGGGTATGAACACTGAAGCTTTCTTT.

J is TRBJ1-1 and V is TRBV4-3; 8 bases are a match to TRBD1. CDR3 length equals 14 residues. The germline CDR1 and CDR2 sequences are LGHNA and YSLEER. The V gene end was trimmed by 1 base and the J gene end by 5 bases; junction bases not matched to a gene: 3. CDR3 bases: TGCGCCAGCAGCCAAGGACAGGGGTCGACTGAAGCTTTCTTT. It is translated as CASSQGQGSTEAFF.

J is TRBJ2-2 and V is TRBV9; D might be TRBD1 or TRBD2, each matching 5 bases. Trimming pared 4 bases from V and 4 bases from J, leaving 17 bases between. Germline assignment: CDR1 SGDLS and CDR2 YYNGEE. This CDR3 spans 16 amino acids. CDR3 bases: TGTGCCAGCAGCTTAAGGGGTGGGGGAAGCACCGGGGAGCTGTTTTTT. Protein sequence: CASSLRGGGSTGELFF.

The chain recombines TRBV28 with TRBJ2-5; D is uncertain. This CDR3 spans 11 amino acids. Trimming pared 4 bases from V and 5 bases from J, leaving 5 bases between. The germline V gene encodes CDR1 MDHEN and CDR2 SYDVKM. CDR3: CASSSRETQYF. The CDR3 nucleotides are TGTGCCAGCAGTTCCCGGGAGACCCAGTACTTC.